The text below deals with one T cell receptor beta chain. In this sample, this clonotype turned up many times. Its cognate antigen has yet to be identified. No much larger clone is present one base from it, and per-base qualities are unavailable. This entry belongs to a study of spatial heterogeneity in lung cancer (dated by TCRdb to 2018 to 2020). About the full investigation: Beta-chain transcripts were consistently detected in greater numbers than alpha-chain transcripts, which likely reflected higher beta-chain transcript abundance. In the raw uncorrected reads, each unique combination of TCR and UMI appeared on average more than ten times. In non-small cell lung cancer, the study made a quantitative comparison of TCR alpha and beta repertoires among multiple tumor regions, matched nontumor lung and blood. Nonsynonymous mutation counts, determined by whole-exome sequencing of tumor tissue, were related to features of the TCR repertoire. At surgery, some 220 tumor regions, almost 65 matched nontumor lung samples and 56 PBMC samples were TCR-sequenced for both alpha and beta chains.

Library prep was done by 5' RACE. The data were produced on a NextSeq 500. To allow correction of PCR and sequencing errors, the TCR library protocol tagged every TCR cDNA molecule with a unique molecular identifier. The study's own analysis went as follows. TCR identification, UMI-based error correction and CDR3 extraction were all carried out with Decombinator tools. Expanded TCRs were defined as those above a frequency of 2 per 1,000, corresponding to the top 1% of the tumor frequency distribution. Renyi diversity was calculated using the R vegan package after each repertoire was subsampled 100 times to 5,000 TCRs. CDR3 similarity networks were built from amino acid triplet string-kernel similarity, connecting CDR3s with pairwise similarity above 0.82. In TCRdb, the public reads were trimmed at Q25 with fastp and aligned with MiXCR, with productive beta chains retained. Duplicate CDR3 protein sequences are folded into a single record with the most common DNA and genes. The V and J calls and clone size come from TCRdb's table, not from the authors' own analysis. A total of some 44,000 distinct CDR3 sequences appear in this sample, 12% to 15% of them only once. 55% to 70% of the sample is in the top ten clones.

CDR1 and CDR2, per the germline V gene, are SGHDT and YYEEEE. From its cysteine to its phenylalanine, the CDR3 spans 13 amino acids. The DNA shown is the 39-base CDR3, in frame from base 1. Cut back by 4 bases and 1 base, the V and J ends lie 9 bases apart. Taken with the paper, the label for time point translates to: sample taken at primary tumor resection. Samples were obtained from over 70 patients with early-stage, untreated non-small cell lung cancer from the lung TRACERx cohort. TCR sequencing used whole RNA extracted from tumor and nontumor lung tissue, or from cryopreserved PBMC samples, without cell sorting. Patients were selected for TCR sequencing only if sufficient RNA was available from at least two tumor regions. On the study overall, not on this receptor specifically: Additional single-cell paired TCR alpha and beta sequencing was considered necessary to confirm, at a functional level, the hypothesis that regional TCRs recognize regional mutations. Ubiquitous expanded tumor TCRs were found in blood more often at tumor resection than at routine follow-up.

The sequence came from a male donor with early-stage non-small cell lung cancer. Here the chain combines TRBV5-6 and TRBJ2-7; the D gene lacks a confident call. The material sequenced was PBMCs, taken at surgery. The CDR3 corresponds to CASSQTLSYEQYF. The DNA is TGTGCCAGCAGCCAGACACTATCCTACGAGCAGTACTTC.